Listed here are 11 T cell receptor beta chains from one sample, sequenced in a study of sequential checkpoint blockade in melanoma. The repertoire was sequenced with immunoSEQ multiplex PCR; TCRdb's copy has only in-frame clones and lacks some. The data contain over 2,000 clones, roughly 23% of them singletons. Treatment defined: randomized to nivolumab then ipilimumab (arm A) or the reverse (arm B). The source was tumor tissue (inferred from file names), collected from a patient given nivolumab and ipilimumab in sequence. Receptor source: a human donor with melanoma.

V gene TRBV7-1 combines with J gene TRBJ1-5, with D tentatively TRBD1 (5 bases). TRBV7-1 is designated an ORF whose function remains uncertain. The CDR3 has 13 residues. Between the trimmed V and J ends, which lost 5 bases and 4 bases, there was a span of 9 bases. The CDR3 DNA is TGTGCCAGCAGCGCACAGGTTAATCAGCCCCAGCATTTT. Encoded protein: CASSAQVNQPQHF.

In its sample, this clone is medium-sized. This chain links TRBV30 with TRBJ1-2, with TRBD1 matching over 9 bases. V shed 3 bases and J 2 bases; nucleotides not matched to a gene: 7. Per germline, CDR1 GTSNPN and CDR2 SVGIG (reference sequence). The CDR3 is 15 residues long. This chain's CDR3 is CAWRAGTGRNYGYTF. The CDR3 DNA reads TGTGCCTGGAGAGCCGGGACAGGGCGCAACTATGGCTACACCTTC.

This clone was counted only a few times. The chain uses TRBV10-3 and TRBJ1-5; 8 bases align to TRBD1. The CDR3 has 12 amino acids. In germline, CDR1 is ENHRY, CDR2 SYGVKD. After removal of 10 bases from V and 5 bases from J, the junction contained 4 bases not matched to a gene. CDR3 protein: CASGQGHQPQHF. The DNA for the CDR3 is TGTGCCAGCGGACAGGGCCATCAGCCCCAGCATTTT.

This sequence joins TRBV18 and TRBJ2-3; D perhaps matches TRBD1 (6 bases). Trimming stripped 1 base from V and 4 bases from J, with 18 bases between. In germline, CDR1 is KGHSH, CDR2 LQKENI. This CDR3 comprises 17 residues. The CDR3 coding sequence is TGTGCCAGCTCACCACTGGCCCGGACAGCCCCGCCAGATACGCAGTATTTT. Translation gives CASSPLARTAPPDTQYF.

This clone ranks as large. The chain carries TRBV30 and TRBJ1-1; TRBD1 agrees at 7 bases. The germline V gene encodes CDR1 GTSNPN and CDR2 SVGIG (reference sequence). V lost 1 base and J lost 4; bases outside the gene matches: 3. The CDR3 loop spans 13 amino acids. Here the CDR3 DNA reads TGTGCCTGGAGTGAGGGACAGATCACTGAAGCTTTCTTT. It codes for CAWSEGQITEAFF.

Judged by abundance, this clone is hyperexpanded. The chain couples TRBV9 to TRBJ2-3; D assignment may be TRBD1 or TRBD2 (6 bases each). The CDR3 length is 17 residues. The V gene's germline CDR1 is SGDLS and CDR2 YYNGEE. V was shortened by 4 bases and J by 4 bases, with 22 bases between the two germline ends. The CDR3 here is CASSIPLGGGEADTQYF. As DNA, the CDR3 is TGTGCCAGCAGCATCCCTCTCGGGGGCGGAGAAGCAGATACGCAGTATTTT.

This clone was seen only a few times. V and J are TRBV11-3 and TRBJ2-7; no clear D. V was cut by 7 bases and J by 6 bases, with 19 bases left in between. The CDR3 length is 14 residues. Germline V lookup: CDR1 SGHNT, CDR2 YENEEA. The DNA of the CDR3 is TGTGCCAGCACCTCGCTAGGAGTAAGAGGCGAGCAGTACTTC. Translating gives CASTSLGVRGEQYF.

About this clone: Germline is not matched at one junction end, which may reflect a read error. J is TRBJ1-3 and V is TRBV6-4, with TRBD1 matching over 7 bases. Germline V lookup: CDR1 MRHNA, CDR2 SNTAGT. The CDR3 spans 14 residues. The CDR3 spells CAISETGAGNTIYF. CDR3 nucleotides: TGTGCCATCAGTGAAACAGGGGCAGGAAACACCATATATTTT.

The CDR3 protein is CASSLDRGNTEAFF. DNA for the CDR3: TGTGCCAGCAGCCTGGACAGGGGGAACACTGAAGCTTTCTTT. The rearrangement uses TRBV11-1 and TRBJ1-1; 9 bases align to TRBD1. CDR1 SGHAT and CDR2 FQDESV come from the germline V gene (reference sequence). The CDR3 runs to 14 residues. The V and J ends lost 5 bases and 1 base, in that order; junction bases with no gene match: 2.

This rearrangement joins TRBV5-1 to TRBJ1-1; the match to TRBD1 covers 7 bases. The CDR3 spans 16 residues. V shed 2 bases and J 0 bases; nucleotides not matched to a gene: 7. Germline V CDR1 and CDR2: SGHRS, YFSETQ. Here the CDR3 reads CASSFGTVNVNTEAFF. CDR3 coding DNA: TGCGCCAGCAGCTTTGGGACAGTTAATGTGAACACTGAAGCTTTCTTT.

V and J are TRBV19 and TRBJ1-5, with D hard to call. The length of the CDR3 is 15 residues. Germline assignment: CDR1 LNHDA and CDR2 SQIVND (reference sequence). V gave up 8 bases and J gave up 6 bases, with 20 bases separating them. The CDR3 sequence: CASRDSDWVRQPQHF. CDR3 nucleotide sequence: TGTGCCAGTCGAGATAGTGACTGGGTTCGTCAGCCCCAGCATTTT.